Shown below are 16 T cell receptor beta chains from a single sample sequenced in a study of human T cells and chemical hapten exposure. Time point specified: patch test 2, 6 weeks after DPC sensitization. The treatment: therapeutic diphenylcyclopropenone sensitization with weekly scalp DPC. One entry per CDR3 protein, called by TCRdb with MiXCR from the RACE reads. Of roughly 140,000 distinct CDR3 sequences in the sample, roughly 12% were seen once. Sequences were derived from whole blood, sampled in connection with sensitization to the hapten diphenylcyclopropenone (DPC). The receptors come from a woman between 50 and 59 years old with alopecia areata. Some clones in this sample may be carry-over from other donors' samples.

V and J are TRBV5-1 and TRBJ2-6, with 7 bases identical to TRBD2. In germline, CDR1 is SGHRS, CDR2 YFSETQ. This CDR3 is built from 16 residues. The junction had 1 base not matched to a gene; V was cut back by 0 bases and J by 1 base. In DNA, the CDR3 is TGCGCCAGCAGCTTGGACGGGGGGTCTGGGGCCAACGTCCTGACTTTC. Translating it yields CASSLDGGSGANVLTF.

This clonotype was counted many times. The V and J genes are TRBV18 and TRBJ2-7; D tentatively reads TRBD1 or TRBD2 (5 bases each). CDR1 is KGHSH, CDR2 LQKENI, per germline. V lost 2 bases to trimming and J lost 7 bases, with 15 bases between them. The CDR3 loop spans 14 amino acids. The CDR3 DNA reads TGTGCCAGCTCACCAGCGGTAGGGACGAGGGAGCAGTACTTC. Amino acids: CASSPAVGTREQYF.

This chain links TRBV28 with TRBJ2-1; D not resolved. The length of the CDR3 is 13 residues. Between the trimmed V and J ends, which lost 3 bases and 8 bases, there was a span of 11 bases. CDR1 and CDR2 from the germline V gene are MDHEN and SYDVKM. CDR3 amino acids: CASSFVARYEQFF. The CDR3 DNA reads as TGTGCCAGCAGTTTTGTGGCGCGGTATGAGCAGTTCTTC.

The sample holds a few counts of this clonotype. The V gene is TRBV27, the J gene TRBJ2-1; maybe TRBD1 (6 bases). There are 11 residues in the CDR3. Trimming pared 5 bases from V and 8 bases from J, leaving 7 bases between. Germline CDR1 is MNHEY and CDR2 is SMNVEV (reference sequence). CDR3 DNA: TGTGCCAGCAGTGACAGGTATGAGCAGTTCTTC. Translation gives CASSDRYEQFF.

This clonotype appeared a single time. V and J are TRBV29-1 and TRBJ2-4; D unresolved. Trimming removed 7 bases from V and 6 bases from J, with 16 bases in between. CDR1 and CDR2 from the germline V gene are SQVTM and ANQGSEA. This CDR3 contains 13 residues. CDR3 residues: CSAFQMGINIQYF. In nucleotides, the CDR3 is TGCAGCGCGTTCCAGATGGGGATAAACATTCAGTACTTC.

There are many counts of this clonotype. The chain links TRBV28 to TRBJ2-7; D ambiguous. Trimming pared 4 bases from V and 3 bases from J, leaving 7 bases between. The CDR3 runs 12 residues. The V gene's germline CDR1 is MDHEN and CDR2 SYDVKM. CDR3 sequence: CASSSSYYEQYF. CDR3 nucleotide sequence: TGTGCCAGCAGTTCGTCTTACTACGAGCAGTACTTC.

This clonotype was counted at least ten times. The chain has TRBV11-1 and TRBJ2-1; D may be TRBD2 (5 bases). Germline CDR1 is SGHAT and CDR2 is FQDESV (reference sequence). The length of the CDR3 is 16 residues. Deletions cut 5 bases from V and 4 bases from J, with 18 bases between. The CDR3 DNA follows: TGTGCCAGCAGCCCACCTCAGGCCCGAGGGTACAATGAGCAGTTCTTC. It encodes CASSPPQARGYNEQFF.

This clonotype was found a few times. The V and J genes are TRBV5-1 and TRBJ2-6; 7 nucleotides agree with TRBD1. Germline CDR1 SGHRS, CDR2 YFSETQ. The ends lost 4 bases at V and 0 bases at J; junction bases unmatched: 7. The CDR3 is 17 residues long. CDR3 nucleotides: TGCGCCAGCAGCCTAGGGGGCTCGGGCTCTGGGGCCAACGTCCTGACTTTC. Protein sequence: CASSLGGSGSGANVLTF.

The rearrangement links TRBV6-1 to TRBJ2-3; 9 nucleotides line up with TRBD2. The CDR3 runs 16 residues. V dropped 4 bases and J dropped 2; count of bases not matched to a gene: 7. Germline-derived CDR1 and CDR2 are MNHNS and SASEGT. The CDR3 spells CASSVRLAGLTDTQYF. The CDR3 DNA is TGTGCCAGCAGTGTGAGGCTAGCGGGACTCACAGATACGCAGTATTTT.

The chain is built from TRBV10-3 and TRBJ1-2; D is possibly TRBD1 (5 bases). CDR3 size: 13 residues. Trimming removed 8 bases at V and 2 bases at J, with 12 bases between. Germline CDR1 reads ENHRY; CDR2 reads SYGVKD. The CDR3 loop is CAIGGAVNYGYTF. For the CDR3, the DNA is TGTGCCATCGGAGGGGCAGTGAACTATGGCTACACCTTC.

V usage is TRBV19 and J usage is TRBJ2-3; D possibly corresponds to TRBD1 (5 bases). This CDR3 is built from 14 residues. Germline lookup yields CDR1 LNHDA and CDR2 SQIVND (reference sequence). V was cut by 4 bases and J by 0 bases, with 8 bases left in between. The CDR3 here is CASSKAGSTDTQYF. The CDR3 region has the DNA TGTGCCAGTAGTAAGGCAGGGAGCACAGATACGCAGTATTTT.

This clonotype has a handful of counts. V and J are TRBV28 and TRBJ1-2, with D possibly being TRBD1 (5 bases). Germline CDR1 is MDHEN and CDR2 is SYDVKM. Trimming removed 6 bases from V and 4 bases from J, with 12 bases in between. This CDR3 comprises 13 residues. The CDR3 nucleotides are TGTGCCAGCAGCTCGGGACTCCTCTATGGCTACACCTTC. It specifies CASSSGLLYGYTF.

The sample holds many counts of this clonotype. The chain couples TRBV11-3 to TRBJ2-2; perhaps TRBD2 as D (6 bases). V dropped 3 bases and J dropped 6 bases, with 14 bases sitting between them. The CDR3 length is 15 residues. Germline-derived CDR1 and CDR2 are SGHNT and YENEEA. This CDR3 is CASSFPGLGPGELFF. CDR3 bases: TGTGCCAGCAGCTTCCCGGGACTGGGACCCGGGGAGCTGTTTTTT.

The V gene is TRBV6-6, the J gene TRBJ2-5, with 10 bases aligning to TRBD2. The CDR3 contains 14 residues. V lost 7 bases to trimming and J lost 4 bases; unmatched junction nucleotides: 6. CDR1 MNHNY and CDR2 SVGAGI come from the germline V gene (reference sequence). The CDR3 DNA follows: TGTGCCAGCAACCAGCGGGGGGGGCCAGAGACCCAGTACTTC. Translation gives CASNQRGGPETQYF.

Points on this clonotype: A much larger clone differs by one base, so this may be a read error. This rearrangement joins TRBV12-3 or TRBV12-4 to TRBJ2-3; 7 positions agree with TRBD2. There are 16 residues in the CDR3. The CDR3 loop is CASSLGASPRGDTRYF. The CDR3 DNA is TGTGCCAGCAGTTTAGGGGCTAGCCCACGGGGGGATACGCGGTATTTT.

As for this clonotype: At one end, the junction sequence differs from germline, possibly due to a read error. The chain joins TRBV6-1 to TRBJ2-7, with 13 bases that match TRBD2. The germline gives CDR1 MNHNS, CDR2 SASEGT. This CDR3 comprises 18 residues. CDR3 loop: CASRPVMTSGRISHEQYF. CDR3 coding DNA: TGTGCCAGCCGGCCCGTCATGACTAGCGGGAGGATCTCCCACGAGCAGTACTTC.